The rows below give T cell receptor beta chains drawn from one sample of a study of PD-1 blockade in classical Hodgkin lymphoma. The table came from immunoSEQ multiplex PCR; TCRdb's copy has only in-frame clones and leaves some out. The table has 20,000 to 30,000 clones, 70% to 80% seen once. Sequenced material: peripheral blood mononuclear cells (PBMCs), taken before the second cycle of nivolumab. These receptors were collected from a human donor with classical Hodgkin lymphoma. CDR3s include the opening cysteine and the closing phenylalanine or tryptophan. The D gene is left open where the match is weak. Only some rows state a clone size, as once, few, many or a class for expanded clones.

j_call d_call clone_size cdr3_length v_call cdr3_aa cdr3_nt
TRBJ2-7 - - 13 TRBV10-3 CATAGRTSYEQYF TGTGCCACCGCGGGCAGGACCTCCTACGAGCAGTACTTC
TRBJ1-3 - - 16 TRBV19 CASSIVHDRSGNTIYF TGTGCCAGTAGTATAGTCCACGACAGGTCTGGAAACACCATATATTTT
TRBJ2-5 - - 12 TRBV14 CASSQTTETQYF TGTGCCAGCAGCCAAACCACGGAGACCCAGTACTTC
TRBJ1-2 - - 13 TRBV27 CASSSRTPFGYTF TGTGCCAGCAGTTCTCGGACCCCTTTCGGCTACACCTTC
TRBJ2-7 - few 14 TRBV19 CASSVRQGSYEQYF TGTGCCAGTAGCGTAAGACAAGGGAGCTACGAGCAGTACTTC
TRBJ1-1 - - 13 TRBV28 CASIQRGATEAFF TGTGCCAGCATCCAGCGGGGGGCAACTGAAGCTTTCTTT
TRBJ2-7 - - 13 TRBV21-1 CASIAVAAYEQYF TGTGCCAGCATAGCGGTGGCTGCCTACGAGCAGTACTTC
TRBJ1-1 - medium-sized 14 TRBV5-5 CASSLDTGFSEAFF TGTGCCAGCAGCTTGGATACAGGTTTCTCTGAAGCTTTCTTT
TRBJ2-1 TRBD2 - 19 TRBV5-8 CASSWGGLAPIPSYNEQFF TGTGCCAGCAGCTGGGGGGGACTAGCTCCCATTCCTTCCTACAATGAGCAGTTCTTC
TRBJ2-1 - - 17 TRBV7-9 CASSFRGRRSSYNEQFF TGTGCCAGCAGCTTTAGGGGGAGACGGTCCTCCTACAATGAGCAGTTCTTC
TRBJ1-3 TRBD1 once 15 TRBV4-3 CASSQAGQVENTIYF TGCGCCAGCAGCCAGGCGGGACAGGTAGAAAACACCATATATTTT
TRBJ1-4 - - 13 TRBV18 CASSRSTDEKLFF TGTGCCAGCTCACGCTCGACAGATGAAAAACTGTTTTTT
TRBJ1-4 - - 15 TRBV7-9 CASSLRSRGSEKLFF TGTGCCAGCAGCTTAAGGTCGAGAGGGAGTGAAAAACTGTTTTTT
TRBJ2-5 TRBD1 - 11 TRBV11-2 CAIDRGETQYF TGTGCCATCGACAGGGGGGAGACCCAGTACTTC
TRBJ2-7 - medium-sized 15 TRBV27 CASSSFSGVPYEQYF TGTGCCAGCAGTTCCTTCTCAGGAGTACCCTACGAGCAGTACTTC
TRBJ2-3 - - 16 TRBV28 CASSLWELYSTDTQYF TGTGCCAGCAGTTTATGGGAGCTGTATAGCACAGATACGCAGTATTTT
TRBJ1-1 - few 16 TRBV5-1 CASSPQGYRMNTEAFF TGCGCCAGCAGCCCCCAGGGTTATAGAATGAACACTGAAGCTTTCTTT
TRBJ1-4 TRBD1 - 15 TRBV19 CASAARTGDNEKLFF TGTGCCAGCGCCGCCCGGACAGGAGATAATGAAAAACTGTTTTTT
TRBJ1-2 - - 15 TRBV2 CASSDIRGINYGYTF TGTGCCAGCAGTGATATCAGAGGGATTAACTATGGCTACACCTTC
TRBJ2-5 - - 14 TRBV28 CASSFGGVQETQYF TGTGCCAGCAGTTTTGGAGGGGTACAAGAGACCCAGTACTTC
TRBJ2-5 - once 10 TRBV6-4 CASSEETQYF TGTGCCAGCAGTGAAGAGACCCAGTACTTC
TRBJ2-3 TRBD2 - 14 TRBV5-1 CASSPGLAADTQYF TGCGCCAGCAGCCCGGGACTAGCGGCAGATACGCAGTATTTT
TRBJ2-1 - - 14 TRBV6-5 CASSYGWGDNEQFF TGTGCCAGCAGTTACGGGTGGGGGGACAATGAGCAGTTCTTC
TRBJ1-2 - medium-sized 11 TRBV7-9 CASSFPVGYTF TGTGCCAGCAGCTTTCCCGTTGGCTACACCTTC
TRBJ2-7 - - 15 TRBV6-5 CASSYSSWRGYEQYF TGTGCCAGCAGTTACTCCTCTTGGCGGGGCTACGAGCAGTACTTC
TRBJ1-1 TRBD1 - 15 TRBV18 CASSQQGAENTEAFF TGTGCCAGCTCACAGCAGGGGGCGGAGAACACTGAAGCTTTCTTT
TRBJ2-3 - - 14 TRBV5-1 CASSWTASTDTQYF TGCGCCAGCAGCTGGACAGCGAGCACAGATACGCAGTATTTT
TRBJ1-1 - - 17 TRBV27 CASSNLPGGDDWTEAFF TGTGCCAGCAGTAACCTCCCAGGCGGGGATGACTGGACTGAAGCTTTCTTT
TRBJ1-5 TRBD1 once 13 TRBV15 CATSWTGDQPQHF TGTGCCACCAGCTGGACAGGGGATCAGCCCCAGCATTTT
TRBJ2-5 - - 14 TRBV6-5 CASSVSGAKETQYF TGTGCCAGCAGTGTTTCCGGGGCCAAAGAGACCCAGTACTTC
TRBJ2-2 TRBD1 once 16 TRBV6-1 CASSEWTGRNTGELFF TGTGCCAGCAGTGAATGGACAGGGAGAAACACCGGGGAGCTGTTTTTT
TRBJ1-5 TRBD1 once 18 TRBV28 CASKGNRGPLAEGQPQHF TGTGCCAGCAAGGGAAACAGGGGGCCTTTGGCGGAAGGGCAGCCCCAGCATTTT
TRBJ1-1 TRBD1 - 14 TRBV6-6 CASTQGDRRAEAFF TGTGCCAGCACCCAAGGGGACAGAAGGGCTGAAGCTTTCTTT
TRBJ2-7 - - 13 TRBV6-5 CASSPAGDYEQYF TGCGCCAGCAGTCCCGCAGGCGACTACGAGCAGTACTTC
TRBJ1-2 - few 16 TRBV18 CASSPNLLQQEDGYTF TGTGCCAGCTCACCTAACCTCTTACAACAGGAGGATGGCTACACCTTC
TRBJ2-2 - - 15 TRBV7-7 CASSLTDSYTGELFF TGTGCTAGCAGCTTAACCGACAGTTACACCGGGGAGCTGTTTTTT
TRBJ2-7 TRBD2 - 15 TRBV5-1 CASKGEPGLAPEQYF TGCGCCAGCAAAGGCGAACCGGGACTAGCGCCCGAGCAGTACTTC
TRBJ2-3 - - 13 TRBV5-5 CASSPELGDTQYF TGTGCCAGCAGCCCGGAGTTAGGAGATACGCAGTATTTT
TRBJ2-4 - - 14 TRBV2 CASSDRGAKNIQYF TGTGCCAGCAGTGACAGGGGAGCCAAAAACATTCAGTACTTC
TRBJ1-1 TRBD1 - 14 TRBV14 CASSFTDRVTEAFF TGTGCCAGCAGCTTCACGGACAGGGTCACTGAAGCTTTCTTT
TRBJ2-5 - - 14 TRBV6-1 CASSPDRIEETQYF TGTGCCAGCAGCCCCGACAGGATAGAAGAGACCCAGTACTTC